This TCR beta chain emerged from a study of T cells after yellow fever vaccination. Whole-study results and caveats: Subsequent to the booster, the majority of primary-vaccination clones reappeared (around 97% CD4, 88% CD8). A small proportion of clonotypes was detected in both the CD4 and CD8 compartments. Contamination by abundant bulk-population clonotypes could be present in FACS-sorted repertoires.

In germline, CDR1 is DFQATT, CDR2 SNEGSKA (reference sequence). This CDR3 is built from 15 residues. V shed 1 base, J shed 0 bases, and the junction held 3 bases outside the gene matches. 5'RACE template switching added a universal primer site and UMIs to TCR cDNA. TCRdb itself ran the 5' RACE reads through MiXCR, one entry per CDR3 protein. The sample records 300,000 to 400,000 distinct CDR3 sequences, 12% being singletons. Turning to this clonotype: The target antigen is unknown.

The receptor's source is a man aged 18-30 years who received the YFV17D yellow fever vaccine. This material consisted of CD4+ T cells sorted from PBMCs, taken 15 days after the yellow fever booster vaccination. The rearrangement joins TRBV20-1 to TRBJ2-5; 9 bases are a match to TRBD2. This CDR3 reads CSARGVAGDQETQYF. The CDR3 nucleotides are TGCAGTGCTAGAGGGGTAGCGGGGGACCAAGAGACCCAGTACTTC.